This is a list of T cell receptor beta chains from one sample in a study of regulatory T cells in long-lasting Graves disease. TCRdb reanalysed the multiplex PCR reads using MiXCR and keeps one entry per CDR3 protein. The sample has around 470,000 distinct CDR3 sequences; around 15% are singletons. These data were likewise used in another study, on T cells in Graves' hyperthyroidism and ophthalmopathy.

The source material was peripheral blood mononuclear cells (PBMCs), sampled at new diagnosis, from a patient treated with antithyroid drugs. Receptor source: a woman between 50 and 59 years old with Graves disease. The CDR3 runs from the conserved cysteine through the conserved F or W. The D gene is left open where the match is weak. Expanded clones get a size class; other rows say once, few or many, or leave the size out.

TRBJ2-7	TRBV28	many	-	CASSAPPDSPYEQYF	TGTGCCAGCAGTGCCCCTCCGGACAGCCCCTACGAGCAGTACTTC
TRBJ1-1	TRBV29-1	few	TRBD1	CSGGQGTEAFF	TGCAGCGGGGGACAGGGCACTGAAGCTTTCTTT
TRBJ2-4	TRBV9	few	TRBD1	CASSVAPQQGGIQYF	TGTGCCAGCAGCGTAGCTCCCCAACAGGGGGGCATTCAGTACTTC
TRBJ2-5	TRBV18	many	-	CASSPKQETQYF	TGTGCCAGCTCACCAAAGCAAGAGACCCAGTACTTC
TRBJ1-1	TRBV7-3	many	-	CASSLTLRRSAGVPNTEAFF	TGTGCCAGCAGCTTAACGTTAAGGCGGAGTGCAGGGGTTCCGAACACTGAAGCTTTCTTT
TRBJ2-7	TRBV28	many	TRBD2	CASSFIMTSGTYEQYF	TGTGCCAGCAGTTTCATCATGACTAGCGGAACCTACGAGCAGTACTTC
TRBJ1-1	TRBV11-2	many	-	CASSLNGPVPEAFF	TGTGCCAGCAGCTTAAATGGTCCGGTACCTGAAGCTTTCTTT
TRBJ1-2	TRBV6-1	many	-	CASRHRLPGRQIYGYTF	TGTGCCAGCAGACACCGCCTCCCGGGACGGCAGATCTATGGCTACACCTTC
TRBJ1-2	TRBV10-2	-	TRBD1	CASSEGQGVSYGYTF	TGCGCCAGCAGTGAGGGGCAGGGGGTGAGCTATGGCTACACCTTC
TRBJ2-5	TRBV5-1	few	-	CASSLGGLTQETQYF	TGCGCCAGCAGCTTGGGGGGGCTTACCCAAGAGACCCAGTACTTC
TRBJ2-7	TRBV6-5	many	-	CASSYRGLVHEQYF	TGTGCCAGCAGTTATCGGGGGTTGGTCCACGAGCAGTACTTC
TRBJ1-1	TRBV24-1	-	-	CATSRFRDKDMNTEAFF	TGTGCCACCAGTCGATTTAGGGACAAAGACATGAACACTGAAGCTTTCTTT
TRBJ2-3	TRBV4-1	many	TRBD1	CASSHRQGWADTQYF	TGCGCCAGCAGCCACCGACAGGGATGGGCAGATACGCAGTATTTT
TRBJ1-1	TRBV18	many	-	CASSPRSEALNTEAFF	TGTGCCAGCTCACCTCGGTCTGAGGCCCTGAACACTGAAGCTTTCTTT
TRBJ2-2	TRBV28	many	TRBD2	CASSPGLAGGWRELFF	TGTGCCAGCAGCCCGGGACTAGCGGGAGGTTGGAGGGAGCTGTTTTTT
TRBJ2-2	TRBV5-1	once	TRBD2	CASSSLAGVGELFF	TGTGCCAGCAGCTCTCTAGCGGGAGTCGGGGAGCTGTTTTTT
TRBJ2-4	TRBV10-3	many	-	CAISEDEYWAQYF	TGTGCCATCAGTGAGGACGAGTATTGGGCGCAGTACTTC
TRBJ2-7	TRBV3-1	-	-	CASSQAVVGAWDYEQYF	TGTGCCAGCAGCCAAGCCGTAGTGGGAGCCTGGGACTACGAGCAGTACTTC
TRBJ2-2	TRBV10-1	few	-	CASSRDFAGELFF	TGCGCCAGCAGTAGGGACTTCGCCGGGGAGCTGTTTTTT
TRBJ2-3	TRBV5-1	many	-	CASSLAIADTQYF	TGCGCCAGCAGCTTGGCGATTGCAGATACGCAGTATTTT
TRBJ2-3	TRBV7-3	few	-	CASSFTGTSTDTQYF	TGTGCCAGCAGCTTCACCGGGACTAGCACAGATACGCAGTATTTT
TRBJ2-2	TRBV7-9	many	-	CASSLEPYTGELFF	TGTGCCAGCAGCTTAGAACCTTACACCGGGGAGCTGTTTTTT
TRBJ1-1	TRBV29-1	few	-	CSANRAEGTEAFF	TGCAGCGCGAACAGGGCCGAGGGTACTGAAGCTTTCTTT
TRBJ2-1	TRBV7-8	many	-	CASSLRAGYNEQFF	TGTGCCAGCAGCTTAAGGGCGGGATACAATGAGCAGTTCTTC
TRBJ1-2	TRBV13	many	-	CASSLGPNYGYTF	TGTGCCAGCAGCTTAGGGCCCAACTATGGCTACACCTTC